The 17 T cell receptor beta chains below all came from one sample that was sequenced in a study of blood T cell repertoires in COVID-19. This table comes from immunoSEQ multiplex PCR, and its TCRdb copy is limited to in-frame clones, with some not included. The sample has about 140,000 clones, about 86% seen once; the top ten hold around 8.2%. The specimen was peripheral blood. All receptors come from an older woman with acute or convalescent COVID-19.

V and J are TRBV5-1 and TRBJ2-3; D perhaps matches TRBD2 (6 bases). Deletions cut 1 base from V and 4 bases from J, with 10 bases between. Germline-derived CDR1 and CDR2 are SGHRS and YFSETQ. The CDR3 is 14 amino acids. As DNA, the CDR3 is TGCGCCAGCAGCTTGTATAGGGAGGCAGATACGCAGTATTTT. Translation: CASSLYREADTQYF.

In DNA, the CDR3 is TGTGCCAGCAGCTTAGCAGCGGGGGGAACCTACACAGATACGCAGTATTTT. It translates to CASSLAAGGTYTDTQYF. This chain connects TRBV7-6 to TRBJ2-3; 9 bases fit TRBD2. The V gene end was trimmed by 0 bases and the J gene end by 2 bases; junction bases not matched to a gene: 6. The CDR3 is 17 residues long. Germline values: CDR1 SGHVS, CDR2 FNYEAQ.

The chain is built from TRBV29-1 and TRBJ2-3, with TRBD1 as a possible D gene (6 bases). Deletions cut 5 bases from V and 1 base from J, with 16 bases between. This CDR3 is built from 15 residues. Germline assignment: CDR1 SQVTM and CDR2 ANQGSEA. CDR3 in DNA: TGCAGCGTTAAAGGGACACCCGGGCGCACAGATACGCAGTATTTT. Amino acid sequence: CSVKGTPGRTDTQYF.

The chain combines TRBV7-3 with TRBJ2-2; D not certain. Trimming took 5 bases from V and 3 from J, leaving 13 bases between them. The CDR3 is 15 residues long. From germline, CDR1 is SGHTA and CDR2 FQGTGA. The CDR3 DNA reads as TGTGCCAGCAGCCTTCGTAGTGCCCACACCGGGGAGCTGTTTTTT. Its protein product is CASSLRSAHTGELFF. Looking up the rest from reference TRBV7-3 and TRBJ2-2 gives the full variable domain: GAGVSQTPSNKVTEKGKYVELRCDPISGHTALYWYRQSLGQGPEFLIYFQGTGAADDSGLPNDRFFAVRPEGSVSTLKIQRTERGDSAVYLCASSLRSAHTGELFFGEGSRLTVL.

This clone has more than one count but fewer than ten. V and J are TRBV19 and TRBJ1-1; TRBD1 aligns across 7 bases. J lost 10 bases, V lost 6 bases, and 11 bases had no gene match. CDR1 is LNHDA and CDR2 is SQIVND in the germline V gene (reference sequence). The CDR3 consists of 13 residues. CDR3 protein: CASSFDRARGAFF. In nucleotides, the CDR3 is TGTGCCAGTAGCTTTGACAGGGCGCGTGGAGCTTTCTTT.

V is TRBV10-1 and J is TRBJ2-7, with D possibly TRBD1 on 6 matching bases. Germline lookup yields CDR1 WNHNN and CDR2 SYGVQD (reference sequence). With 0 bases removed from V and 0 bases from J, the gap between germline ends came to 12 bases. This CDR3 comprises 16 residues. In DNA form, the CDR3 reads TGCGCCAGCAGTGAGTCCGTTGACAGGACCTCCTACGAGCAGTACTTC. It translates to CASSESVDRTSYEQYF.

This chain joins TRBV5-6 and TRBJ2-3; D might be TRBD2 (5 bases). Per germline, CDR1 SGHDT and CDR2 YYEEEE. The CDR3 has 16 residues. Trimming pared 2 bases from V and 0 bases from J, leaving 13 bases between. Written as DNA, the CDR3 is TGTGCCAGCAGCTTTAGTGTAGGACTTAGCACAGATACGCAGTATTTT. Its translation is CASSFSVGLSTDTQYF.

V gene TRBV6-5 combines with J gene TRBJ1-1; D unclear. CDR1 is MNHEY and CDR2 is SVGAGI in the germline V gene. V lost 7 bases to trimming and J lost 2 bases, with 5 bases between them. The CDR3 has 11 amino acids. The CDR3 reads CASTLNTEAFF. In DNA form, the CDR3 reads TGTGCCAGCACCCTAAACACTGAAGCTTTCTTT.

This chain joins TRBV6-2 or TRBV6-3 and TRBJ2-7; 10 nucleotides line up with TRBD2. The CDR3 is made up of 15 amino acids. Germline V CDR1 and CDR2: MNHEY, SVGEGT. With 7 bases clipped from V and 1 base from J, the junction kept 7 bases outside the gene matches. The DNA of the CDR3 is TGTGCCAGCACCCCGCGGGGACTAGCGTCCTACGAGCAGTACTTC. Protein sequence: CASTPRGLASYEQYF.

The V and J genes are TRBV6-6 and TRBJ2-3, with 7 positions matching TRBD2. After removal of 6 bases from V and 0 bases from J, the junction contained 6 bases not matched to a gene. Germline V gene data show CDR1 as MNHNY and CDR2 as SVGAGI (reference sequence). The length of the CDR3 is 15 residues. The CDR3 DNA follows: TGTGCCAGCAGGTTAGCGGGTGCTAGCACAGATACGCAGTATTTT. This gives the protein CASRLAGASTDTQYF.

The rearrangement joins TRBV5-1 to TRBJ2-7; TRBD2 aligns across 8 bases. J was trimmed by 6 bases and V by 0 bases; bases with no gene match: 8. Germline-derived CDR1 and CDR2 are SGHRS and YFSETQ. This CDR3 spans 15 amino acids. The CDR3 DNA sequence: TGCGCCAGCAGCTTGGACAGCGGGGGCCGCGTCGAGCAGTACTTC. It translates to CASSLDSGGRVEQYF.

V usage is TRBV4-2 and J usage is TRBJ1-2; perhaps TRBD1 as D (6 bases). V lost 0 bases and J 0 bases, leaving 17 bases between the germline ends. This CDR3 has 18 amino acids. Germline V gene lookup returns CDR1 LGHNA and CDR2 YNFKEQ. The CDR3 sequence is CASSQDAGQFPTNYGYTF. The CDR3, as DNA: TGTGCCAGCAGCCAAGATGCCGGACAGTTCCCCACTAACTATGGCTACACCTTC.

In its sample, this clone was seen a few times. The gene calls are TRBV5-1 and TRBJ2-7; 9 nucleotides match TRBD1. V lost 0 bases and J lost 4; bases outside the gene matches: 8. The CDR3 spans 16 residues. Germline V gene lookup returns CDR1 SGHRS and CDR2 YFSETQ. This CDR3 is CASSLAAGQGGYEQYF. The CDR3 DNA follows: TGCGCCAGCAGCTTGGCGGCGGGACAGGGAGGTTACGAGCAGTACTTC.

This sequence joins TRBV7-2 and TRBJ1-2; D not resolved. This CDR3 has 13 residues. CDR1 is SGHTA and CDR2 is FQGNSA in the germline V gene. V was trimmed by 0 bases and J by 6 bases, leaving 8 bases between them. CDR3 residues: CASSLARGNGYTF. The CDR3 region has the DNA TGTGCCAGCAGCTTAGCGCGAGGGAATGGCTACACCTTC. The full variable domain, its missing parts supplied by reference TRBV7-2 and TRBJ1-2, is GAGVSQSPSNKVTEKGKDVELRCDPISGHTALYWYRQSLGQGLEFLIYFQGNSAPDKSGLPSDRFSAERTGGSVSTLTIQRTQQEDSAVYLCASSLARGNGYTFGSGTRLTVV.

The chain has TRBV6-6 and TRBJ2-2; the match to TRBD2 covers 13 bases. The CDR3 consists of 16 residues. Germline CDR1 MNHNY, CDR2 SVGAGI (reference sequence). Germline trimming cut 8 bases from V and 2 bases from J; bases unmatched to any gene: 5. CDR3 DNA sequence: TGTGCCAGCGGACTAGCGGGGGCCACTAACACCGGGGAGCTGTTTTTT. Protein sequence: CASGLAGATNTGELFF.

The chain is built from TRBV30 and TRBJ1-6; 9 bases are shared with TRBD1. The CDR3 covers 14 residues. Looked up from germline, CDR1 is GTSNPN and CDR2 is SVGIG (reference sequence). The trim removed 7 bases at V and 5 bases at J, leaving 6 bases unmatched. This CDR3 is CALTRQGDNSPLHF. The CDR3 DNA reads as TGTGCCTTAACGCGACAGGGGGATAATTCACCCCTCCACTTT.

The chain uses TRBV19 and TRBJ2-1; 13 bases line up with TRBD2. The germline gives CDR1 LNHDA, CDR2 SQIVND (reference sequence). V trimming: 4 bases; J trimming: 6 bases; junction bases outside the gene matches: 3. The CDR3 contains 15 residues. The CDR3 is CASSTLAGGLNEQFF. The CDR3 bases are TGTGCCAGTAGTACACTAGCGGGGGGGCTCAATGAGCAGTTCTTC.